This TCR beta chain came from a study of CD8 T cells in ankylosing spondylitis. CDR1 MGHDK and CDR2 SYGVNS come from the germline V gene. The CDR3 covers 16 residues. V gave up 1 base and J gave up 4 bases, with 15 bases separating them. This clonotype appeared many times. The antigen remains undetermined. Researchers built TCR beta libraries using quantitative 5'-RACE with molecular barcodes. TCRdb re-called the 5' RACE reads through MiXCR, storing one row per CDR3 protein. The repertoire has about 250,000 distinct CDR3 sequences, over 9.5% of them found once; the top ten carry roughly 2.5%. The study's findings and limits: Prior literature has documented some motif variants in synovial fluid and blood from reactive arthritis. Clones linked with disease were CD8+ and fairly uncommon in the peripheral blood. There was a TCR beta motif, made of fewer than 10 highly homologous variants, that appeared characteristic of ankylosing spondylitis blood.

The sample consisted of blood, either unsorted or a sorted T cell fraction (not recorded which). This receptor was obtained from a male donor with ankylosing spondylitis or in good health (not recorded which). The V call is TRBV25-1, the J call TRBJ2-3; possible D gene TRBD1, 6 bases. CDR3 in DNA: TGTGCCAGCAGTGAATCGGCCAGGGGAGTCCCAGATACGCAGTATTTT. Encoded protein: CASSESARGVPDTQYF.